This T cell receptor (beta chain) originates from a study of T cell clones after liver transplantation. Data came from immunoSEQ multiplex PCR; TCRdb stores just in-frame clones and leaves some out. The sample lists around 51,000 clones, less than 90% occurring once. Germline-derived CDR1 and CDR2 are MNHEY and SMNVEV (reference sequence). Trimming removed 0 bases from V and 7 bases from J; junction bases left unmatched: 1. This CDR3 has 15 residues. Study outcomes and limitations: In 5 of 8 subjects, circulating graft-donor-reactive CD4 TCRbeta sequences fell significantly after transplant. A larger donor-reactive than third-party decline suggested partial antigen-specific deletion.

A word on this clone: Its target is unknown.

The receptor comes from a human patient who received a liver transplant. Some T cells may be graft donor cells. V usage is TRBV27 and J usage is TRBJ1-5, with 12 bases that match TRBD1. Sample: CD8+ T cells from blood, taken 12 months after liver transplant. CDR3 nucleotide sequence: TGTGCCAGCAGTTTATCCGGGACAGGGGGCCAGCCCCAGCATTTT. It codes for CASSLSGTGGQPQHF.